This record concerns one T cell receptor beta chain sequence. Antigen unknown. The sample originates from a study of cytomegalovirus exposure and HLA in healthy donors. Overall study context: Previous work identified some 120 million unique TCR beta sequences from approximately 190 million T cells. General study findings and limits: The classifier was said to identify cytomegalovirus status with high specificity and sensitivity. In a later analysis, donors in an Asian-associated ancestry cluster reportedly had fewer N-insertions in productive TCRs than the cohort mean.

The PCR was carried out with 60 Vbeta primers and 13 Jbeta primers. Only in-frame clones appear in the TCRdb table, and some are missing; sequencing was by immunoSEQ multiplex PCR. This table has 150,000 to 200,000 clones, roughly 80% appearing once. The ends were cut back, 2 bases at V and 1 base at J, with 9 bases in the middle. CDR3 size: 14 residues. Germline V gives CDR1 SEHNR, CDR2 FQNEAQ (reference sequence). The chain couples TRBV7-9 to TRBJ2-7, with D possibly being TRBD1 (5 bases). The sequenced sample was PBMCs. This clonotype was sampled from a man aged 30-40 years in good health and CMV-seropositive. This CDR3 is CASSLQGTSYEQYF. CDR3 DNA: TGTGCCAGCAGCTTACAGGGTACATCCTACGAGCAGTACTTC.